These 30 T cell receptor beta chains came from one sample sequenced in a study of shared clonotypes between healthy human individuals. Profiled with immunoSEQ multiplex PCR; TCRdb holds only in-frame clones, not every one. The sample holds about 2.4 million clones, around nine tenths seen once. The sample was naive CD4+ T cells sorted from blood. The subset denotes: CD45RA+ positively selected. Receptors were obtained from a man aged 18 to 30 in good health.

The genes are TRBV10-1 and TRBJ2-3; 8 bases fit TRBD2. V lost 4 bases to trimming and J lost 6 bases; unmatched junction nucleotides: 6. The CDR3 covers 14 residues. CDR1 WNHNN and CDR2 SYGVQD come from the germline V gene (reference sequence). The CDR3 sequence: CASSGAGAEDTQYF. The CDR3 coding sequence is TGCGCCAGCAGTGGAGCGGGGGCGGAGGATACGCAGTATTTT.

This clone came up once. The genes are TRBV5-5 and TRBJ1-5; 9 nucleotides agree with TRBD1. J lost 3 bases, V lost 5 bases, and 6 bases had no gene match. Germline CDR1 is SGHKS and CDR2 is YYEKEE (reference sequence). The CDR3 length is 15 residues. CDR3 sequence: CASSSGTGNNQPQHF. The DNA for the CDR3 is TGTGCCAGCAGTTCCGGGACAGGGAACAATCAGCCCCAGCATTTT.

This chain joins TRBV7-9 and TRBJ2-3; D gene uncertain. The CDR3 has 15 amino acids. The germline CDR1 and CDR2 sequences are SEHNR and FQNEAQ (reference sequence). Trimming stripped 6 bases from V and 0 bases from J, with 13 bases between. The CDR3 here is CASRLDPHSTDTQYF. In DNA form, the CDR3 reads TGTGCCAGCAGGCTAGACCCTCATAGCACAGATACGCAGTATTTT.

The chain employs TRBV7-2 and TRBJ2-7, with 11 bases matching TRBD2. Losses at the gene ends were 1 base for V and 3 bases for J; bases not matched to a gene: 5. The CDR3 has 16 amino acids. CDR1 SGHTA and CDR2 FQGNSA come from the germline V gene. CDR3 region: CASSLGSGTSGYEQYF. The CDR3 nucleotides are TGTGCCAGCAGCTTAGGGTCCGGGACTAGCGGCTACGAGCAGTACTTC. Complete variable domain (other parts from reference TRBV7-2 and TRBJ2-7): GAGVSQSPSNKVTEKGKDVELRCDPISGHTALYWYRQSLGQGLEFLIYFQGNSAPDKSGLPSDRFSAERTGGSVSTLTIQRTQQEDSAVYLCASSLGSGTSGYEQYFGPGTRLTVT.

The rearrangement links TRBV5-1 to TRBJ2-5, with 8 bases matching TRBD1. This CDR3 has 16 residues. V lost 1 base and J lost 5; bases outside the gene matches: 10. The germline V gene has CDR1 SGHRS and CDR2 YFSETQ. The CDR3, as DNA: TGCGCCAGCAGCTTGTTTACAGGGGGAATGGGGGAGACCCAGTACTTC. Protein product: CASSLFTGGMGETQYF.

V usage is TRBV9 and J usage is TRBJ2-2, with TRBD1 identical over 7 bases. Germline CDR1 reads SGDLS; CDR2 reads YYNGEE. J gave up 3 bases and V 4 bases, and 6 bases lay outside the gene matches. The CDR3 extends over 15 amino acids. CDR3 DNA sequence: TGTGCCAGCAGCCCCCGGGACAGATACACCGGGGAGCTGTTTTTT. Translation: CASSPRDRYTGELFF.

V is TRBV13 and J is TRBJ2-5; TRBD1 or TRBD2 may be the D gene (5 bases each). CDR3 length: 15 residues. Trimming removed 0 bases from V and 2 bases from J, with 10 bases in between. Germline V gene lookup returns CDR1 PRHDT and CDR2 FYEKMQ (reference sequence). CDR3 sequence (DNA): TGTGCCAGCAGCTTAGGCAGGGACGAGCAAGAGACCCAGTACTTC. Translating it yields CASSLGRDEQETQYF.

Regarding this clone: The sample contains more than one DNA sequence encoding this CDR3. The rearrangement links TRBV7-2 to TRBJ1-2; 7 bases agree with TRBD1. The V gene end was trimmed by 5 bases and the J gene end by 7 bases; junction bases not matched to a gene: 4. CDR1 and CDR2 (germline): SGHTA, FQGNSA. The CDR3 is 12 residues long. In DNA form, the CDR3 reads TGTGCCAGCAGCCGCGACAGGGTTGGCTACACCTTC. Residues: CASSRDRVGYTF. The full variable domain, rest sourced from reference TRBV7-2 and TRBJ1-2, is GAGVSQSPSNKVTEKGKDVELRCDPISGHTALYWYRQSLGQGLEFLIYFQGNSAPDKSGLPSDRFSAERTGGSVSTLTIQRTQQEDSAVYLCASSRDRVGYTFGSGTRLTVV.

This clone was seen a single time. The chain carries TRBV7-2 and TRBJ2-7; the match to TRBD2 covers 8 bases. Germline-derived CDR1 and CDR2 are SGHTA and FQGNSA. This CDR3 is built from 15 residues. V lost 1 base to trimming and J lost 3 bases; unmatched junction nucleotides: 5. CDR3 amino acids: CASSLEAGGYYEQYF. The CDR3 bases are TGTGCCAGCAGCTTAGAGGCGGGAGGTTACTACGAGCAGTACTTC.

This sequence joins TRBV2 and TRBJ2-7; D could derive from TRBD1 or TRBD2 (6 bases each). V dropped 8 bases and J dropped 4 bases, with 9 bases sitting between them. The CDR3 runs 11 residues. Germline loops: CDR1 SNHLY, CDR2 FYNNEI. The CDR3 bases are TGTGCCAGCGAAGGGGGGTACGAGCAGTACTTC. Translating it yields CASEGGYEQYF.

The V and J genes are TRBV30 and TRBJ2-1, with 11 bases matching TRBD2. The CDR3 runs to 21 residues. V trimming: 0 bases; J trimming: 0 bases; junction bases outside the gene matches: 16. Germline CDR1 is GTSNPN and CDR2 is SVGIG (reference sequence). The CDR3 loop is CAWSVDRTSGSRIGSYNEQFF. The CDR3 nucleotides are TGTGCCTGGAGTGTAGACCGTACTAGCGGGAGCCGTATTGGCTCCTACAATGAGCAGTTCTTC. The variable domain in full, completed from reference TRBV30 and TRBJ2-1, reads SQTIHQWPATLVQPVGSPLSLECTVEGTSNPNLYWYRQAAGRGLQLLFYSVGIGQISSEVPQNLSASRPQDRQFILSSKKLLLSDSGFYLCAWSVDRTSGSRIGSYNEQFFGPGTRLTVL.

The chain couples TRBV7-2 to TRBJ2-7; maybe TRBD1 (5 bases). Germline V gene sequence: CDR1 SGHTA, CDR2 FQGNSA. The CDR3 has 15 amino acids. Trimming shortened V by 1 base and J by 0 bases, and 10 bases separated the two germline ends. The chain's CDR3 is CASSLEFQGSYEQYF. The CDR3 nucleotides read TGTGCCAGCAGCTTAGAATTTCAGGGCTCCTACGAGCAGTACTTC.

The chain is built from TRBV19 and TRBJ1-6; weak D call: TRBD1 (6 bases). Germline assignment: CDR1 LNHDA and CDR2 SQIVND (reference sequence). The V gene lost 3 bases and the J gene lost 10 bases, with 13 bases spanning the gap. The CDR3 runs 14 residues. CDR3 sequence: CASSMGQGQSPLHF. The CDR3 DNA reads as TGTGCCAGTAGTATGGGGCAGGGGCAATCACCCCTCCACTTT.

Details on this clone: The sample contains more than one DNA sequence encoding this CDR3. The chain links TRBV28 to TRBJ2-7, with no clear D. Germline V CDR1 and CDR2: MDHEN, SYDVKM. V was pared by 4 bases and J by 3 bases, with 7 bases between. CDR3 length equals 12 residues. The chain's CDR3 is CASSSYSYEQYF. CDR3 sequence (DNA): TGTGCCAGCAGTTCATACAGCTACGAGCAGTACTTC.

On this clone: At the DNA level, this CDR3 is encoded by other sequences in the same sample as well. The rearrangement uses TRBV7-2 and TRBJ2-7; the match to TRBD2 covers 11 bases. The J segment lost 3 bases and the V segment lost 5 bases, leaving 6 bases of the junction unmatched. Germline V gene sequence: CDR1 SGHTA, CDR2 FQGNSA. The CDR3 length is 15 residues. The CDR3 DNA follows: TGTGCCAGCAGCCTCGGGACTAGCGGTTTCTACGAGCAGTACTTC. Translated, it gives CASSLGTSGFYEQYF.

V is TRBV30 and J is TRBJ2-2, with a tentative D call TRBD1 (7 bases). Germline V gives CDR1 GTSNPN, CDR2 SVGIG (reference sequence). V was clipped by 3 bases and J by 7 bases, with 21 bases between them. The CDR3 extends over 16 amino acids. CDR3 coding DNA: TGTGCCTGGAGGATTCGTGGAGGGGGCGCGGGCGGGGAGCTGTTTTTT. This codes for CAWRIRGGGAGGELFF. Full variable domain (outside the CDR3, taken from reference TRBV30 and TRBJ2-2): SQTIHQWPATLVQPVGSPLSLECTVEGTSNPNLYWYRQAAGRGLQLLFYSVGIGQISSEVPQNLSASRPQDRQFILSSKKLLLSDSGFYLCAWRIRGGGAGGELFFGEGSRLTVL.

J is TRBJ1-1 and V is TRBV29-1; D perhaps matches TRBD1 (5 bases). CDR3 length: 15 residues. Germline V gene lookup returns CDR1 SQVTM and CDR2 ANQGSEA. With 0 bases removed from V and 8 bases from J, the gap between germline ends came to 19 bases. As DNA, the CDR3 is TGCAGCGTTGAAGAAAATCGGGGGTGGAGGGCCGAAGCTTTCTTT. Encoded protein: CSVEENRGWRAEAFF.

This clone was counted between two and nine times. Other nucleotide sequences from this sample produce the same CDR3. V gene TRBV18 combines with J gene TRBJ1-1; a possible D gene is TRBD1 (6 bases). The germline V gene encodes CDR1 KGHSH and CDR2 LQKENI. Trimming stripped 3 bases from V and 1 base from J, with 6 bases between. The CDR3 has 13 amino acids. The CDR3 region is CASSPRGNTEAFF. As DNA, the CDR3 is TGTGCCAGCTCACCCAGGGGGAACACTGAAGCTTTCTTT.

The chain carries TRBV6-1 and TRBJ2-4; D is undetermined. V was trimmed by 7 bases and J by 0 bases, leaving 13 bases between them. The CDR3 consists of 15 residues. In germline, CDR1 is MNHNS, CDR2 SASEGT. CDR3 sequence reads: CASTPKTLAKNIQYF. The CDR3 DNA is TGTGCCAGCACCCCAAAGACCCTAGCCAAAAACATTCAGTACTTC.

This clone was detected only a few times. The sample has other DNA sequences that encode this CDR3 too. V and J are TRBV7-2 and TRBJ2-5, with 13 nucleotides matching TRBD2. Germline V gives CDR1 SGHTA, CDR2 FQGNSA. This CDR3 is 15 amino acids long. With V trimmed by 4 bases and J by 2 bases, 1 base remained unmatched. The CDR3 nucleotides are TGTGCCAGCAGCTCGGGACTAGCGGGACAAGAGACCCAGTACTTC. Protein: CASSSGLAGQETQYF.

The rearrangement joins TRBV18 to TRBJ2-7; 11 bases fit TRBD2. The CDR3 runs to 16 residues. Germline CDR1 reads KGHSH; CDR2 reads LQKENI. V was clipped by 4 bases and J by 5 bases; unmatched bases: 10. Written as DNA, the CDR3 is TGTGCCAGCTCACAAACTAGCGGGGGCGGTTGGGACGAGCAGTACTTC. Its translation: CASSQTSGGGWDEQYF.

The chain recombines TRBV30 with TRBJ2-3; D not resolved. The V end was cut by 4 bases, the J end by 0 bases, with 14 bases between. This CDR3 has 15 residues. Germline CDR1 and CDR2: GTSNPN and SVGIG (reference sequence). The DNA of the CDR3 is TGTGCCTGGACCCGTAGCTTATCTAGCACAGATACGCAGTATTTT. It codes for CAWTRSLSSTDTQYF.

The V and J genes are TRBV27 and TRBJ2-4; D gene uncertain. The CDR3 contains 15 residues. Trimming cost V 4 bases and J 0 bases, with 10 bases left between them. Germline lookup yields CDR1 MNHEY and CDR2 SMNVEV (reference sequence). Here the CDR3 reads CASSSVELAKNIQYF. The CDR3 nucleotides are TGTGCCAGCAGTTCCGTGGAGCTAGCCAAAAACATTCAGTACTTC.

The V gene is TRBV10-1, the J gene TRBJ2-3, with D perhaps TRBD1 or TRBD2 (5 bases each). The germline V gene encodes CDR1 WNHNN and CDR2 SYGVQD (reference sequence). This CDR3 has 12 amino acids. V dropped 10 bases and J dropped 1 base, with 9 bases sitting between them. CDR3 DNA sequence: TGCGCCACGGGACCCCGCACAGATACGCAGTATTTT. Protein product: CATGPRTDTQYF.

The gene calls are TRBV10-1 and TRBJ1-1, with a weak D call TRBD1 (6 bases). This CDR3 is 16 amino acids long. The V end lost 3 bases, the J end lost 0 bases, and 14 bases lay between the germline ends. The V gene's germline CDR1 is WNHNN and CDR2 SYGVQD (reference sequence). The CDR3 sequence: CASSDARGGLNTEAFF. CDR3 nucleotide sequence: TGCGCCAGCAGTGACGCCCGAGGGGGGCTGAACACTGAAGCTTTCTTT.

The chain is built from TRBV9 and TRBJ2-6; weak D call: TRBD1 (6 bases). Trimming removed 4 bases at V and 0 bases at J, with 11 bases between. Germline V gene lookup returns CDR1 SGDLS and CDR2 YYNGEE. This CDR3 is built from 16 residues. CDR3 DNA sequence: TGTGCCAGCAGCCCTACAGGGAACTCTGGGGCCAACGTCCTGACTTTC. Encoded protein: CASSPTGNSGANVLTF.

With respect to this clone: This sample includes further DNA sequences coding for the same CDR3. The chain combines TRBV11-3 with TRBJ2-3; no firm D call. Germline V gene data show CDR1 as SGHNT and CDR2 as YENEEA. CDR3 size: 12 residues. V lost 2 bases, J lost 1 base, and 1 base lay in between. CDR3 in amino acids: CASSLRTDTQYF. CDR3 bases: TGTGCCAGCAGCTTACGCACAGATACGCAGTATTTT.

This chain connects TRBV7-2 to TRBJ1-1; 7 nucleotides align to TRBD1. V was clipped by 2 bases and J by 5 bases; unmatched bases: 8. Per the germline V gene, CDR1 is SGHTA and CDR2 is FQGNSA. The CDR3 loop spans 15 amino acids. This chain's CDR3 is CASSLWGGGMTEAFF. The CDR3 DNA is TGTGCCAGCAGCTTATGGGGAGGGGGCATGACTGAAGCTTTCTTT.

The chain's CDR3 is CASSFRDGREAFF. CDR3 bases: TGCGCCAGCAGCTTTAGGGACGGCCGCGAAGCTTTCTTT. The chain uses TRBV4-3 and TRBJ1-1; possibly TRBD1 for D (5 bases). CDR1 LGHNA and CDR2 YSLEER come from the germline V gene. V was shortened by 5 bases and J by 8 bases, with 15 bases between the two germline ends. This CDR3 has 13 amino acids.

With respect to this clone: Distinct nucleotide sequences in the sample also encode this CDR3. The chain joins TRBV7-9 to TRBJ2-5, with TRBD2 matching 11 bases. The junction had 7 bases not matched to a gene; V was cut back by 5 bases and J by 5 bases. The CDR3 runs to 15 residues. Per the germline V gene, CDR1 is SEHNR and CDR2 is FQNEAQ (reference sequence). This CDR3 reads CASSPGLAGGETQYF. The CDR3, as DNA: TGTGCCAGCAGCCCCGGACTAGCGGGCGGGGAGACCCAGTACTTC.